The T cell receptor beta chain under discussion was sequenced for a study of T cells in Graves' hyperthyroidism and ophthalmopathy. RNA transcripts provided the source from which TCR beta CDR3 regions were amplified. TCR CDR3 underwent first-round RT-PCR with the HTBI primer set. In TCRdb, the multiplex PCR reads were re-called with MiXCR into one record per CDR3 protein. The table shows fewer than 650,000 distinct CDR3 sequences, with over 12% occurring only once. V was pared by 0 bases and J by 6 bases, with 11 bases of the junction left unmatched. The CDR3 length is 16 residues. CDR1 SGHAT and CDR2 FQNNGV come from the germline V gene. The table lists this clonotype with many counts.

This chain uses TRBV11-2 with TRBJ2-7; 7 bases line up with TRBD1. Input material: blood. The sequence was collected from a woman between 40 and 50 years old with Graves' ophthalmopathy. The CDR3 loop is CASSLDSRQGVLEQYF. CDR3 nucleotide sequence: TGTGCCAGCAGCTTAGATTCTAGACAGGGAGTGCTCGAGCAGTACTTC.